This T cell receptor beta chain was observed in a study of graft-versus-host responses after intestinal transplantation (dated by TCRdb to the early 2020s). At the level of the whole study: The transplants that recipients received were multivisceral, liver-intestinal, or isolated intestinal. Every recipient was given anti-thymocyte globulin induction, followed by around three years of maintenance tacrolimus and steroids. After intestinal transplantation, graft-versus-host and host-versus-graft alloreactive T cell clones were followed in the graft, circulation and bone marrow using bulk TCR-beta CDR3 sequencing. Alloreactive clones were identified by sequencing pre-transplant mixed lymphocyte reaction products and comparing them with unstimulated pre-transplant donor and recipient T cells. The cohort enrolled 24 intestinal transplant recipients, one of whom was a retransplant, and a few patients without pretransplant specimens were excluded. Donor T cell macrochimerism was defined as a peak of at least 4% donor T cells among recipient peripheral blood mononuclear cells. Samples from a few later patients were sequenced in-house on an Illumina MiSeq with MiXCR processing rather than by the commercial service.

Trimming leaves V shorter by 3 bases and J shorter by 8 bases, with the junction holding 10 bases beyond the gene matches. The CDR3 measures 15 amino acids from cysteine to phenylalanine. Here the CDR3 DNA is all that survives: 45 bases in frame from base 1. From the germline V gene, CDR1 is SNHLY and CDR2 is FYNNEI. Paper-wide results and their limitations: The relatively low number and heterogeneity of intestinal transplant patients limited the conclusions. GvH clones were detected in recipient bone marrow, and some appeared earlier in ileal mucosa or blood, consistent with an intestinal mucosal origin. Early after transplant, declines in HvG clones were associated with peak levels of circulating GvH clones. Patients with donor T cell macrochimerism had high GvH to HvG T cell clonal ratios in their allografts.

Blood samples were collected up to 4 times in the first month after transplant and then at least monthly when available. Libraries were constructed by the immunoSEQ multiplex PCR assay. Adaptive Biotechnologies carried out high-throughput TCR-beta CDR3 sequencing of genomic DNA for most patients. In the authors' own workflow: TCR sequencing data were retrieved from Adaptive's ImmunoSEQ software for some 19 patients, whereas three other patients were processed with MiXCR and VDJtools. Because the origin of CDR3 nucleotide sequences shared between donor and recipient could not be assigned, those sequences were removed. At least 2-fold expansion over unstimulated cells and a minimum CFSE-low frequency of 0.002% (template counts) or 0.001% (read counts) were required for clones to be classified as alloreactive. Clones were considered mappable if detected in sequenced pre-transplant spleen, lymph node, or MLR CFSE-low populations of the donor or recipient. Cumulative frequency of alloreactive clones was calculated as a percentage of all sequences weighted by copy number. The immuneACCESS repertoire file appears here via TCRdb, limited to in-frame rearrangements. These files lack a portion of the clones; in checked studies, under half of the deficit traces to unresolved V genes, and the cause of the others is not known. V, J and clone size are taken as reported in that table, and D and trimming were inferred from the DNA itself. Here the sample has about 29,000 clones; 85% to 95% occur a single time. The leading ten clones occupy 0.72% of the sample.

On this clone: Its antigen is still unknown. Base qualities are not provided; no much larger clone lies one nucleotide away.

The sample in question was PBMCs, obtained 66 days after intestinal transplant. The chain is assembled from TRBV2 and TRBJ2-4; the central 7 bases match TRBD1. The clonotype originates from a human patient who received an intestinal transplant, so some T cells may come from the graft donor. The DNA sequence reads TGTGCCAGCAGTGATACTGACAGGGTTTTATACATTCAGTACTTC. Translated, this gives CASSDTDRVLYIQYF.